This T cell receptor (beta chain) was captured in a study of cytomegalovirus exposure and HLA in healthy donors. Overall study context: Among the 350 to 500 donors who were genotyped, roughly 86% fell in the genetic ancestry cluster that is associated with self-reported Caucasian donors. Findings and limits, study-wide: The classifier reportedly diagnosed cytomegalovirus status with high specificity and sensitivity.

Of note for this clone: The antigen remains unidentified.

The primer mix had 60 Vbeta and 13 Jbeta primers. Profiled with immunoSEQ multiplex PCR; TCRdb holds only in-frame clones, not every one. This table lists over 100,000 clones. The CDR3 length is 16 residues. Per germline, CDR1 SGHRS and CDR2 YFSETQ. Unmatched junction bases numbered 3, after V lost 4 bases and J lost 0 bases. Sample: PBMCs. The chain carries TRBV5-1 and TRBJ2-2, with 10 nucleotides matching TRBD1. This sequence originates from a man aged 35 to 55 in good health and CMV-seropositive. The CDR3 DNA reads as TGCGCCAGCAGCACGGGACAGGGGTCGAACACCGGGGAGCTGTTTTTT. It codes for CASSTGQGSNTGELFF.